The present TCR beta chain was sequenced within a study of T cell therapy after organ transplantation. Study-wide background: Of about 10 patients, eight responded clinically and two did not. 20 to 29 weeks after therapy completion, long-term post-therapy blood was collected.

The time point here: 20-29 weeks after completion of therapy. This clone occurred a few times. Antigen specificity is unknown. The CDR3 length is 13 residues. The V end was cut by 1 base, the J end by 8 bases, with 11 bases between. Germline CDR1 is LGHNT and CDR2 is FRNRAP. Study-wide results and caveats: Nonresponder repertoires showed strong pretherapy expansions, barely changing post-therapy. Few nonresponder expansions may reflect low coverage from poor CD8+ yield.

Some clones are missing from TCRdb's copy, which holds only in-frame ones; the method was immunoSEQ multiplex PCR. The sample lists 20,000 to 25,000 clones, around 83% occurring once. The rearrangement uses TRBV12-5 and TRBJ1-1; D unresolved. This clonotype originated in a human patient who had received a solid organ transplant and had CMV disease. Some T cells may originate from the graft donor. Sample: CD8+ T cells from blood, taken after autologous CMV-specific T cell therapy. The CDR3 bases are TGTGCTAGTGGTTTGGCACCCGGTTGGGAAGCTTTCTTT. It specifies CASGLAPGWEAFF.